This note documents a single TCR beta chain sequence. The antigen remains undetermined. The record originates from a study of cytomegalovirus exposure and HLA in healthy donors. V lost 1 base, J lost 0 bases, and 16 bases lay in between. The CDR3 extends over 18 amino acids. CDR1 is KGHSH, CDR2 LQKENI, per germline. PCR employed 60 Vbeta and 13 Jbeta primers. TCRdb's table, derived via immunoSEQ multiplex PCR, lists solely in-frame clones and lacks some. In all, the sample yields some 130,000 clones. Study-level points and caveats: Prior analysis indicated that the majority of TCR beta V segments exhibited productivity approximately 90% or approximately 30% of the time. A list of more than 150 TCR beta chains associated with cytomegalovirus was given.

The chain couples TRBV18 to TRBJ1-3; possibly TRBD1 for D (6 bases). The sequenced sample was PBMCs. The receptor was isolated from a woman between 40 and 50 years old in good health and CMV-seronegative. CDR3 nucleotide sequence: TGTGCCAGCTCACCACGGGAGCAGGGGCCATCCTCTGGAAACACCATATATTTT. Translation: CASSPREQGPSSGNTIYF.